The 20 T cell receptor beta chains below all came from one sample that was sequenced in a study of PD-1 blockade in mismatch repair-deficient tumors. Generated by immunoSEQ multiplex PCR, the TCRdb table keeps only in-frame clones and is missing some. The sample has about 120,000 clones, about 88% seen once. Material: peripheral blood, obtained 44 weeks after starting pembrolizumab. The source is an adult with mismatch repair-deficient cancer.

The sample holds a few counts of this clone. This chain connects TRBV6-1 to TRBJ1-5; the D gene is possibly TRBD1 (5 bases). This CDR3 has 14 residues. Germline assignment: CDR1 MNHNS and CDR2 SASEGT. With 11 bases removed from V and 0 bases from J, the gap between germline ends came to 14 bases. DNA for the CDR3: TGTGCCGGGGGGGGACGGTATAGCAATCAGCCCCAGCATTTT. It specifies CAGGGRYSNQPQHF.

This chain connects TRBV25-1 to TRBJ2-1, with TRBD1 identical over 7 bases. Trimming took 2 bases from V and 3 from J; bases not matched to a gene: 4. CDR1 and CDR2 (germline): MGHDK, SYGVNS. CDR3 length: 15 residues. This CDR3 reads CASSEPGTDYNEQFF. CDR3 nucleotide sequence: TGTGCCAGCAGTGAACCCGGGACAGACTACAATGAGCAGTTCTTC.

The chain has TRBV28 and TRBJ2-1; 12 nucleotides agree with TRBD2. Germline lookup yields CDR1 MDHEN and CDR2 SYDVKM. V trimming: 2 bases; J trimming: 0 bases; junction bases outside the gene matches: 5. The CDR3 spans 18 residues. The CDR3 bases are TGTGCCAGCAGTTTAATCGCTAGCGGGAGGGCCTCCTACAATGAGCAGTTCTTC. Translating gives CASSLIASGRASYNEQFF. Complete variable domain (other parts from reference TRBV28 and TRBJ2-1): DVKVTQSSRYLVKRTGEKVFLECVQDMDHENMFWYRQDPGLGLRLIYFSYDVKMKEKGDIPEGYSVSREKKERFSLILESASTNQTSMYLCASSLIASGRASYNEQFFGPGTRLTVL.

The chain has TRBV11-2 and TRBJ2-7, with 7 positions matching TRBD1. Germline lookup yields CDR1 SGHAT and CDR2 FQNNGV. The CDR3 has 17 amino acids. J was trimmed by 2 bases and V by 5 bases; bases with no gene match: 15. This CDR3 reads CASSNYRGQRNTYEQYF. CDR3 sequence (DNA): TGTGCCAGCAGCAACTATAGGGGGCAGCGGAATACCTACGAGCAGTACTTC.

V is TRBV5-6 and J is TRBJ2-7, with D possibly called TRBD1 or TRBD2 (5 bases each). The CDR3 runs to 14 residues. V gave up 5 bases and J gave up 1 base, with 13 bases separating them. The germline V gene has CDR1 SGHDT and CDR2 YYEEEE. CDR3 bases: TGTGCCAGCAGTCCTGGGACGGCTTCCTACGAGCAGTACTTC. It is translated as CASSPGTASYEQYF.

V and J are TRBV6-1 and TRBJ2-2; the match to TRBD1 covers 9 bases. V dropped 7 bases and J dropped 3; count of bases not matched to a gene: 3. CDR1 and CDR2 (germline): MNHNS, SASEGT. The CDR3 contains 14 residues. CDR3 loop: CASIRTGDTGELFF. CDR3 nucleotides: TGTGCCAGCATCCGGACAGGGGACACCGGGGAGCTGTTTTTT.

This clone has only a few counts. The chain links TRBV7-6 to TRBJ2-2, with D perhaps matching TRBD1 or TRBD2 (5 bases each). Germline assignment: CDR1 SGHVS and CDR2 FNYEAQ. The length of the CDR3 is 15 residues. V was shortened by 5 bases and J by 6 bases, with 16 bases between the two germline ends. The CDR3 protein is CASSPRGGGSGELFF. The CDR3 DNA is TGTGCCAGCAGCCCCCGGGGTGGGGGTTCCGGGGAGCTGTTTTTT.

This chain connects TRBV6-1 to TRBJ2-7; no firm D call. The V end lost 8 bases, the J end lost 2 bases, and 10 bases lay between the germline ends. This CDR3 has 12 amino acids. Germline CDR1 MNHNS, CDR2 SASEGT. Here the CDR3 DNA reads TGTGCCAGCGGTGCAGATGCCTACGAGCAGTACTTC. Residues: CASGADAYEQYF.

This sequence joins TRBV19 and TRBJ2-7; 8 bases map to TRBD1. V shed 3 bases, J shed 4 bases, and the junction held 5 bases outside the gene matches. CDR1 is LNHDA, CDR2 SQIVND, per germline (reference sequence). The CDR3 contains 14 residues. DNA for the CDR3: TGTGCCAGTAGTATCCAGGGGGCGAGATACGAGCAGTACTTC. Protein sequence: CASSIQGARYEQYF.

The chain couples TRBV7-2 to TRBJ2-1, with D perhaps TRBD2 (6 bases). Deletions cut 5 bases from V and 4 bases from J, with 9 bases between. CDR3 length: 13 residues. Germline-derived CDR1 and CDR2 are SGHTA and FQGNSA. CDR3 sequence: CASSRREYNEQFF. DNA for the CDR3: TGTGCCAGCAGCCGCCGGGAGTACAATGAGCAGTTCTTC.

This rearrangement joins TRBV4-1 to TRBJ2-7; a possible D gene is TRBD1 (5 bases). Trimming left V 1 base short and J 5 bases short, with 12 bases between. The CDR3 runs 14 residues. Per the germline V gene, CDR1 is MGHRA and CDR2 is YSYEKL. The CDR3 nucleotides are TGCGCCAGCAGCCAAGTAGGCCTCAGGGACGAGCAGTACTTC. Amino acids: CASSQVGLRDEQYF.

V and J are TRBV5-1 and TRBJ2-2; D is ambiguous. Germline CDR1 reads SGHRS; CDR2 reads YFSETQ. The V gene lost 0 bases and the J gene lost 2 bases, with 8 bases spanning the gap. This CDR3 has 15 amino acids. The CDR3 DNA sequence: TGCGCCAGCAGCTTGGGGGTCGCAAACACCGGGGAGCTGTTTTTT. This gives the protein CASSLGVANTGELFF. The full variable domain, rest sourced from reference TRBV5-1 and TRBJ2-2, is KAGVTQTPRYLIKTRGQQVTLSCSPISGHRSVSWYQQTPGQGLQFLFEYFSETQRNKGNFPGRFSGRQFSNSRSEMNVSTLELGDSALYLCASSLGVANTGELFFGEGSRLTVL.

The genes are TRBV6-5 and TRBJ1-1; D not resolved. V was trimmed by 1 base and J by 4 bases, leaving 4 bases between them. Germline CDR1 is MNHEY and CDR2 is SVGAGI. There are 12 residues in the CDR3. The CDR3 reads CASSYWGTEAFF. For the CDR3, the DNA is TGTGCCAGCAGTTACTGGGGCACTGAAGCTTTCTTT.

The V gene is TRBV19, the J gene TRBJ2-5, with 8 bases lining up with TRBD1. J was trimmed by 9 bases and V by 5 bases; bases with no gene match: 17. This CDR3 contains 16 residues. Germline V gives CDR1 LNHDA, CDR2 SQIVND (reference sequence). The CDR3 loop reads CASSPRPTGATGAQYF. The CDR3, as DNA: TGTGCCAGTAGTCCTCGCCCGACAGGGGCGACGGGGGCCCAGTACTTC.

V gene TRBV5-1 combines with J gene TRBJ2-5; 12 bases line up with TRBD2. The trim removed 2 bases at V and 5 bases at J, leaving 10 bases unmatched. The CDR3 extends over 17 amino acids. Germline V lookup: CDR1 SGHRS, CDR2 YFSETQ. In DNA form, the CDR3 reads TGCGCCAGCAGCTTTGGAGCTAGCGGGAGGGCTATGGAGACCCAGTACTTC. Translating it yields CASSFGASGRAMETQYF.

The CDR3 sequence is CASSDSNRETQYF. CDR3 in DNA: TGTGCCAGCTCCGACTCCAACCGGGAGACCCAGTACTTC. The chain has TRBV10-3 and TRBJ2-5, with D hard to call. CDR3 length equals 13 residues. V was shortened by 10 bases and J by 5 bases, with 17 bases between the two germline ends. CDR1 ENHRY and CDR2 SYGVKD come from the germline V gene.

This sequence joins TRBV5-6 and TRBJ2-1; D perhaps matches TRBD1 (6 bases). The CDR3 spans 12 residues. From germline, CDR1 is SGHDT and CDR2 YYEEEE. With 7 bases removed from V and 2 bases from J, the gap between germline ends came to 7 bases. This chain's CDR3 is CASGDTYNEQFF. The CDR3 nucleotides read TGTGCCAGCGGGGACACCTACAATGAGCAGTTCTTC.

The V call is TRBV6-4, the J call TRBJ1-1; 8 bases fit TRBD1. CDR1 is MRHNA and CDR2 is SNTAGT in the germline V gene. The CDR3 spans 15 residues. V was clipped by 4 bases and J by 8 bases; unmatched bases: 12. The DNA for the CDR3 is TGTGCCAGCAGTGCCACCCCCGGGACAGGTGCCGAAGCTTTCTTT. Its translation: CASSATPGTGAEAFF.

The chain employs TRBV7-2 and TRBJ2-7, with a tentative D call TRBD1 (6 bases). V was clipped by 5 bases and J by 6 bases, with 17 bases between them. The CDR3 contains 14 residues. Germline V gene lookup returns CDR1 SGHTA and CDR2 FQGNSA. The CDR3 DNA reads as TGTGCCAGCAGCATACAGGGACGGGCTTCCGAGCAGTACTTC. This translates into CASSIQGRASEQYF. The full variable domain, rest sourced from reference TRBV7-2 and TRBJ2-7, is GAGVSQSPSNKVTEKGKDVELRCDPISGHTALYWYRQSLGQGLEFLIYFQGNSAPDKSGLPSDRFSAERTGGSVSTLTIQRTQQEDSAVYLCASSIQGRASEQYFGPGTRLTVT.

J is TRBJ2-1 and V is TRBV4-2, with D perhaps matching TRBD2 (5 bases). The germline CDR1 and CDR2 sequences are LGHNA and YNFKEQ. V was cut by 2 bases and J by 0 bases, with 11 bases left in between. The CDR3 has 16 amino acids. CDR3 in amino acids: CASSQLAPPSYNEQFF. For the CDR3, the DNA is TGTGCCAGCAGCCAACTAGCCCCCCCCTCCTACAATGAGCAGTTCTTC.